This entry lists 9 T cell receptor beta chains sequenced from one sample in a study of cytomegalovirus exposure and HLA in healthy donors. Both 60 Vbeta primers and 13 Jbeta primers went into the PCR. Repertoires were generated with immunoSEQ multiplex PCR, while TCRdb's copy carries only in-frame clones and drops some. The sample yields approximately 72,000 clones, 60% to 75% seen once. Sequenced material: PBMCs. These receptors originate from a man aged 40-55 years in good health and CMV-seropositive.

The chain has TRBV7-2 and TRBJ2-3; 11 bases map to TRBD2. Germline lookup yields CDR1 SGHTA and CDR2 FQGNSA. The ends lost 5 bases at V and 5 bases at J; junction bases unmatched: 6. The CDR3 length is 15 residues. The CDR3 sequence is CASSPPGLAVDTQYF. CDR3 in DNA: TGTGCCAGCAGCCCTCCGGGACTAGCGGTAGATACGCAGTATTTT.

This clone has just a few counts. The chain links TRBV6-1 to TRBJ1-3; 10 bases are shared with TRBD1. The J segment lost 0 bases and the V segment lost 2 bases, leaving 1 base of the junction unmatched. The CDR3 totals 16 residues. Germline loops: CDR1 MNHNS, CDR2 SASEGT. CDR3 in amino acids: CASSERTGGSGNTIYF. As DNA, the CDR3 is TGTGCCAGCAGTGAACGGACAGGGGGCTCTGGAAACACCATATATTTT.

The chain joins TRBV11-3 to TRBJ2-5; tentatively, D is TRBD2 (6 bases). Germline lookup yields CDR1 SGHNT and CDR2 YENEEA. The CDR3 has 13 amino acids. The V end was cut by 0 bases, the J end by 11 bases, with 13 bases between. The CDR3 reads CASSLEAGRLQYF. The CDR3 DNA reads as TGTGCCAGCAGCTTAGAGGCGGGGCGGCTTCAGTACTTC.

This chain joins TRBV7-9 and TRBJ2-1; 12 nucleotides align to TRBD2. The V gene's germline CDR1 is SEHNR and CDR2 FQNEAQ (reference sequence). The length of the CDR3 is 16 residues. V lost 1 base and J lost 4; bases outside the gene matches: 2. The CDR3 reads CASSLGTSGAYNEQFF. The CDR3 DNA follows: TGTGCCAGCAGCTTAGGGACTAGCGGGGCTTACAATGAGCAGTTCTTC.

The V and J genes are TRBV21-1 and TRBJ2-7; the DNA was not compared with TRBD1, the D call given in the table. TRBV21-1 is a known pseudogene. The CDR3 covers 16 residues. The CDR3 protein is CASSKQTYREFYEQYF. The CDR3 DNA is TGTGCCAGCAGCAAACAAACCTACAGGGAGTTCTACGAGCAGTACTTC.

In regard to this clone: This sample includes further DNA sequences coding for the same CDR3. The J gene is TRBJ1-1, the V gene TRBV4-1; perhaps TRBD1 as D (6 bases). The CDR3 runs 15 residues. V was pared by 1 base and J by 1 base, with 10 bases between. Per the germline V gene, CDR1 is MGHRA and CDR2 is YSYEKL. The CDR3 sequence: CASSQGRQENTEAFF. Written as DNA, the CDR3 is TGCGCCAGCAGCCAAGGTAGACAGGAGAACACTGAAGCTTTCTTT.

The sample holds a few counts of this clone. This chain uses TRBV5-8 with TRBJ2-2; TRBD2 matches at 8 bases. This CDR3 has 15 amino acids. The germline V gene encodes CDR1 SGHTS and CDR2 YDEGEE. V shed 8 bases, J shed 0 bases, and the junction held 6 bases outside the gene matches. Written as DNA, the CDR3 is TGTGCCAGTTGGCGGGGGGACCCGAACACCGGGGAGCTGTTTTTT. Its translation is CASWRGDPNTGELFF.

The chain links TRBV18 to TRBJ1-3; the match to TRBD1 covers 7 bases. Losses at the gene ends were 1 base for V and 2 bases for J; bases not matched to a gene: 2. The germline V gene has CDR1 KGHSH and CDR2 LQKENI. This CDR3 comprises 15 residues. CDR3 amino acids: CASSPQRGPGNTIYF. Here the CDR3 DNA reads TGTGCCAGCTCACCACAAAGGGGGCCTGGAAACACCATATATTTT.

This clone was seen more than once but under ten times. The gene calls are TRBV4-2 and TRBJ2-1, with 8 bases that match TRBD2. This CDR3 comprises 17 residues. Germline assignment: CDR1 LGHNA and CDR2 YNFKEQ. V trimming: 3 bases; J trimming: 4 bases; junction bases outside the gene matches: 11. CDR3 in DNA: TGTGCCAGCAGCCAGGGTCGGGGGGGGCGACGATACAATGAGCAGTTCTTC. As protein: CASSQGRGGRRYNEQFF.